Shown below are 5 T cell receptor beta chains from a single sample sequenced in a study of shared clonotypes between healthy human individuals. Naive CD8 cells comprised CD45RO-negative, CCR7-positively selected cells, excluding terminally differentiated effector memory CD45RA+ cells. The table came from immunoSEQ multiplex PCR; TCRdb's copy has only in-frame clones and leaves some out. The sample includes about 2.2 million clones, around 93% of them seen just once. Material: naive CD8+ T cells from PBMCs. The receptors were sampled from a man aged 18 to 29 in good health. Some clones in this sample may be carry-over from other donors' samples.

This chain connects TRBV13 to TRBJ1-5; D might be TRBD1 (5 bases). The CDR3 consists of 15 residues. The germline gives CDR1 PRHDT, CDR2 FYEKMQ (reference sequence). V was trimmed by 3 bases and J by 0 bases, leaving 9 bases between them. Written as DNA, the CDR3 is TGTGCCAGCAGCTTGCGCGGACATAGCAATCAGCCCCAGCATTTT. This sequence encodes CASSLRGHSNQPQHF.

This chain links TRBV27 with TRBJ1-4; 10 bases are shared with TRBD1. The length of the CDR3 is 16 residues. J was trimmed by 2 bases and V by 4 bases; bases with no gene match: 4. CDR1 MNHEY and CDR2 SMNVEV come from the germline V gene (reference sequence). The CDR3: CASSWTGGLTNEKLFF. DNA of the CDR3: TGTGCCAGCAGTTGGACAGGGGGGCTGACTAATGAAAAACTGTTTTTT. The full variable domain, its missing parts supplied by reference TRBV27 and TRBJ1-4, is EAQVTQNPRYLITVTGKKLTVTCSQNMNHEYMSWYRQDPGLGLRQIYYSMNVEVTDKGDVPEGYKVSRKEKRNFPLILESPSPNQTSLYFCASSWTGGLTNEKLFFGSGTQLSVL.

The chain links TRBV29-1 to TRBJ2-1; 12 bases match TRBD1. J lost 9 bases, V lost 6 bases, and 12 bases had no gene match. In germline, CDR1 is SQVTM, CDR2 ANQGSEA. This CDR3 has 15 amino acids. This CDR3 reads CSVKGWDRGLREQFF. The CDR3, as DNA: TGCAGCGTCAAGGGGTGGGACAGGGGGCTACGTGAGCAGTTCTTC.

The CDR3 nucleotides are TGCGCCAGCAGCTTGGCCGGGACACGGCTAGCGGGACACACCGGGGAGCTGTTTTTT. Translation: CASSLAGTRLAGHTGELFF. This sequence joins TRBV5-1 and TRBJ2-2; 9 positions match TRBD2. The germline CDR1 and CDR2 sequences are SGHRS and YFSETQ. Germline trimming cut 0 bases from V and 3 bases from J; bases unmatched to any gene: 12. The CDR3 runs to 19 residues.

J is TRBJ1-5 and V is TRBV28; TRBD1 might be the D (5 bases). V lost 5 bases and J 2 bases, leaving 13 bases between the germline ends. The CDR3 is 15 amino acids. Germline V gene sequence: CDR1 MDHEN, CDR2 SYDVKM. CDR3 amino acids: CASSLSLGGNQPQHF. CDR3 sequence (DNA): TGTGCCAGCAGTCTTTCGTTGGGGGGCAATCAGCCCCAGCATTTT.